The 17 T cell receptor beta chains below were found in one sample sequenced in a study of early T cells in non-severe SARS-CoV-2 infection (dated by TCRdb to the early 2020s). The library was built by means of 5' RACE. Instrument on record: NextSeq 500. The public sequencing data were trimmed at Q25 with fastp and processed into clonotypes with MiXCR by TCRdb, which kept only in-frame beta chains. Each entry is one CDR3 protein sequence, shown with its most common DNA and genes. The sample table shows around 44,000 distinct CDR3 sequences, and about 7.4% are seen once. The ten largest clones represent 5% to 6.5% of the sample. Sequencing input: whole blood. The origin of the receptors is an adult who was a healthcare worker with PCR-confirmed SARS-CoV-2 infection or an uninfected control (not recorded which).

CDR3 loop: CASSLGTGIPYEQYF. The CDR3 region has the DNA TGTGCCAGCAGCTTGGGGACAGGTATTCCGTACGAGCAGTACTTC. The V call is TRBV5-4, the J call TRBJ2-7; 7 bases map to TRBD1. This CDR3 spans 15 amino acids. V lost 0 bases and J lost 4; bases outside the gene matches: 7. The germline CDR1 and CDR2 sequences are SGHNT and YYREEE (reference sequence).

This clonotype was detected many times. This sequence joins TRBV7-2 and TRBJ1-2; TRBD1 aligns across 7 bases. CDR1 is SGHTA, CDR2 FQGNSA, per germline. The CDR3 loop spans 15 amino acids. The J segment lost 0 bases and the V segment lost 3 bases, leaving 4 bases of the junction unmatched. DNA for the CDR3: TGTGCCAGCAGCTTTTACCAGGGGGCTAACTATGGCTACACCTTC. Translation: CASSFYQGANYGYTF.

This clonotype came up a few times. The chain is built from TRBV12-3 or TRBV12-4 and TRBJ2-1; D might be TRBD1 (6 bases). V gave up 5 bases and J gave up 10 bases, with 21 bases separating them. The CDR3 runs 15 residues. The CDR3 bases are TGTGCCAGCAGTCTGACAGGAAGGACCGCTTGGGAGCAGTTCTTC. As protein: CASSLTGRTAWEQFF.

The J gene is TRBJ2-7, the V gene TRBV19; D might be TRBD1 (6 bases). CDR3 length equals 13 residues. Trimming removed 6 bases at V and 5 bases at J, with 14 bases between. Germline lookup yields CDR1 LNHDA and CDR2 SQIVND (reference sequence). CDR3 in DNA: TGTGCCAGTAGGGATACAGGGTTCAACGAGCAGTACTTC. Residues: CASRDTGFNEQYF. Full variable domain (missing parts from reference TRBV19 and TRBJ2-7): DGGITQSPKYLFRKEGQNVTLSCEQNLNHDAMYWYRQDPGQGLRLIYYSQIVNDFQKGDIAEGYSVSREKKESFPLTVTSAQKNPTAFYLCASRDTGFNEQYFGPGTRLTVT.

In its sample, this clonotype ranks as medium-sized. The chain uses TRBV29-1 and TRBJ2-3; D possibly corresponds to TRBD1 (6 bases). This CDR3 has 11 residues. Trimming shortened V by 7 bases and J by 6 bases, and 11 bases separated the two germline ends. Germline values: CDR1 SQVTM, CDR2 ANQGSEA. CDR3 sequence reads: CSGGQGDTQYF. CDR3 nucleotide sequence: TGCAGCGGAGGCCAGGGGGATACGCAGTATTTT.

The CDR3 region has the DNA TGTGCCAGCAGATTGACAGGGTGGAGAACTGAAGCTTTCTTT. This encodes CASRLTGWRTEAFF. J is TRBJ1-1 and V is TRBV11-2; 7 bases line up with TRBD1. V shed 6 bases, J shed 5 bases, and the junction held 9 bases outside the gene matches. The germline CDR1 and CDR2 sequences are SGHAT and FQNNGV. The CDR3 has 14 amino acids.

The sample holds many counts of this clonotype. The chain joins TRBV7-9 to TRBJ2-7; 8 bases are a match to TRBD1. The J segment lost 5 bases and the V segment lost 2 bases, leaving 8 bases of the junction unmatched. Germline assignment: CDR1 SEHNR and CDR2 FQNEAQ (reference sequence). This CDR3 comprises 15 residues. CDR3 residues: CASSLTTGGINEQYF. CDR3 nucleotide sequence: TGTGCCAGCAGCTTAACAACAGGGGGGATCAACGAGCAGTACTTC.

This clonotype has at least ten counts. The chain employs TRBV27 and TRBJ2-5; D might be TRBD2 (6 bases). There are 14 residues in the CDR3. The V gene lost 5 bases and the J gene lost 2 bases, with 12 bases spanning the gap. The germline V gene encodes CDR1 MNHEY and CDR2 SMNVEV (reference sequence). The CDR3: CASSPRDFQETQYF. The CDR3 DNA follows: TGTGCCAGCAGTCCCCGGGACTTTCAAGAGACCCAGTACTTC.

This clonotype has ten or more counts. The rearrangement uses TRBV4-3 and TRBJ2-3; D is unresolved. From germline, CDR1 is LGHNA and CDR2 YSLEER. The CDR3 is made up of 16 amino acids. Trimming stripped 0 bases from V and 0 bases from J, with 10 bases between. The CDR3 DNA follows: TGCGCCAGCAGCCAAGATGCGGCTTCTAGCACAGATACGCAGTATTTT. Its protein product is CASSQDAASSTDTQYF.

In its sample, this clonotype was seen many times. The DNA for the CDR3 is TGTGCCAGCAGCCCGGGACACATACTCTCCTACGAGCAGTACTTC. It codes for CASSPGHILSYEQYF. The J gene is TRBJ2-7, the V gene TRBV6-6, with D possibly being TRBD1 (6 bases). Trimming shortened V by 6 bases and J by 0 bases, and 15 bases separated the two germline ends. The CDR3 sequence is 15 residues long. CDR1 is MNHNY, CDR2 SVGAGI, per germline (reference sequence).

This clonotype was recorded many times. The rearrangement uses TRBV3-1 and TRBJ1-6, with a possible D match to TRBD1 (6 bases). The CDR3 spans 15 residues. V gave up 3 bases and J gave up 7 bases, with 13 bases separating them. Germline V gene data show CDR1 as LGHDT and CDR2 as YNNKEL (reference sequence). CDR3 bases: TGTGCCAGCAGCCATCGAGACAGGATAAATTCACCCCTCCACTTT. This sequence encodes CASSHRDRINSPLHF.

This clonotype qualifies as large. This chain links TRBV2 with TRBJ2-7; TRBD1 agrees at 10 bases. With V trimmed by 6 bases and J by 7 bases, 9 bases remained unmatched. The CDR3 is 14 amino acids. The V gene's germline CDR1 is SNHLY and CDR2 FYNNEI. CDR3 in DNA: TGTGCCAGCAGCTACGGGACAGGGGTGAGGGAGCAGTACTTC. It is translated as CASSYGTGVREQYF.

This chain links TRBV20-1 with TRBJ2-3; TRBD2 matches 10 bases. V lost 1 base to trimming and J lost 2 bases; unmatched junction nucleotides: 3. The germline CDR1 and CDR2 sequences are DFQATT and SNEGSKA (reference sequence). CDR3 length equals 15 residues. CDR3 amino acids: CSARVSGGFTDTQYF. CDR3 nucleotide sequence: TGCAGTGCTAGAGTTAGCGGGGGGTTCACAGATACGCAGTATTTT.

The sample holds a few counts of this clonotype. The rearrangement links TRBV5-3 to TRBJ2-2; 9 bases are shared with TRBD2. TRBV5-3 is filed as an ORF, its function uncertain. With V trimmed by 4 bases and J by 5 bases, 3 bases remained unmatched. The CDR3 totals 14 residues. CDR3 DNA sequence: TGTGCCAGAAGCGCGGGAGGGTGGACCGGGGAGCTGTTTTTT. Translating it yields CARSAGGWTGELFF.

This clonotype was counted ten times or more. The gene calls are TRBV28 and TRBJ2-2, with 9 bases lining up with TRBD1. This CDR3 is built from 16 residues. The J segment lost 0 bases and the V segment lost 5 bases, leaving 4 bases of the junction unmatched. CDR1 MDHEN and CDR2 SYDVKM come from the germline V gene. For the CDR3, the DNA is TGTGCCAGCAGTCCCTGGGACAGGGCGAACACCGGGGAGCTGTTTTTT. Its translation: CASSPWDRANTGELFF.

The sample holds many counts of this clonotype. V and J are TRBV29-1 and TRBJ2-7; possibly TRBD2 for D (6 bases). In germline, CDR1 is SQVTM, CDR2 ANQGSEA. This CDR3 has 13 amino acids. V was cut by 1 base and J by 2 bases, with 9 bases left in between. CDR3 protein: CSVEVSGAYEQYF. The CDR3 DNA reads TGCAGCGTTGAAGTGTCGGGGGCCTACGAGCAGTACTTC.

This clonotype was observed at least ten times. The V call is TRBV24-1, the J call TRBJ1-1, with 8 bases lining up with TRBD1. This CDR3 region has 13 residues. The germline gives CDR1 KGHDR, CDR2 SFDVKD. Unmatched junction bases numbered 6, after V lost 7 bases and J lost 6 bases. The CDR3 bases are TGTGCCACCAGGCTCCCGGGACAGGCTGAAGCTTTCTTT. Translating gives CATRLPGQAEAFF.